The 8 T cell receptor beta chains in this list originate from one sample, sequenced in a study of blood T cell repertoires in COVID-19. TCRdb keeps only in-frame clones here, not all; method: immunoSEQ multiplex PCR. Among approximately 220,000 clones listed, approximately 80% were seen once. Sequenced input: PBMCs or T cells enriched from blood (not recorded which). These receptors originate from a woman between 35 and 50 years old with acute COVID-19.

The CDR3 region is CAAGGIYGYTF. The CDR3 DNA is TGTGCCGCGGGGGGTATCTATGGCTACACCTTC. V usage is TRBV6-5 and J usage is TRBJ1-2; D perhaps matches TRBD1 (5 bases). With 11 bases removed from V and 4 bases from J, the gap between germline ends came to 11 bases. Germline values: CDR1 MNHEY, CDR2 SVGAGI. This CDR3 region has 11 residues.

This chain uses TRBV12-5 with TRBJ2-5; D not certain. V was pared by 7 bases and J by 2 bases, with 11 bases between. This CDR3 region has 13 residues. Germline V lookup: CDR1 LGHNT, CDR2 FRNRAP. The DNA for the CDR3 is TGTGCTAGTGCCCCAACAGAGCAAGAGACCCAGTACTTC. This codes for CASAPTEQETQYF.

As DNA, the CDR3 is TGTGCCAGCAGCTTCCGACAGGGGAACACCGGGGAGCTGTTTTTT. Translation gives CASSFRQGNTGELFF. V and J are TRBV11-2 and TRBJ2-2, with 7 bases aligning to TRBD1. The CDR3 has 15 residues. The junction had 2 bases not matched to a gene; V was cut back by 3 bases and J by 1 base. The germline CDR1 and CDR2 sequences are SGHAT and FQNNGV.

To note about this clone: The sample holds other DNA sequences that translate to the same CDR3. The V gene is TRBV3-1 (or the pseudogene TRBV3-2), the J gene TRBJ2-6, with unresolved D. The V and J ends lost 1 base and 2 bases respectively, with 6 bases between them. CDR1 is LGHDT and CDR2 is YNNKEL in the germline V gene (reference sequence). The CDR3 length is 15 residues. The CDR3 DNA follows: TGTGCCAGCAGCCAAGTCCGGGCTGGGGCCAACGTCCTGACTTTC. It yields the protein CASSQVRAGANVLTF.

This chain links TRBV5-4 with TRBJ2-1, with 14 bases aligning to TRBD2. The V and J ends lost 5 bases and 6 bases, in that order; junction bases with no gene match: 7. The CDR3 has 16 amino acids. Germline lookup yields CDR1 SGHNT and CDR2 YYREEE (reference sequence). For the CDR3, the DNA is TGTGCCAGCAGATTACCGGGACTAGCGGGAGTCAATGAGCAGTTCTTC. This sequence encodes CASRLPGLAGVNEQFF.

V is TRBV5-6 and J is TRBJ2-5; a weak D match, TRBD1 (5 bases). This CDR3 spans 11 amino acids. CDR1 and CDR2 (germline): SGHDT, YYEEEE. V shed 3 bases and J shed 11 bases, with 11 bases lying between them. CDR3 loop: CASSYDRLQYF. The CDR3 DNA reads as TGTGCCAGCAGCTATGACAGACTTCAGTACTTC. Together with reference TRBV5-6 and TRBJ2-5, the CDR3 gives the full variable domain: DAGVTQSPTHLIKTRGQQVTLRCSPKSGHDTVSWYQQALGQGPQFIFQYYEEEERQRGNFPDRFSGHQFPNYSSELNVNALLLGDSALYLCASSYDRLQYFGPGTRLLVL.

The chain has TRBV24-1 and TRBJ1-1; D is ambiguous. Looked up from germline, CDR1 is KGHDR and CDR2 is SFDVKD. V lost 4 bases and J lost 5, with 10 bases in between. The length of the CDR3 is 13 residues. The CDR3 sequence: CATSESGKTEAFF. CDR3 nucleotide sequence: TGTGCCACCAGTGAATCCGGGAAAACTGAAGCTTTCTTT.

This clone has just one count. V usage is TRBV27 and J usage is TRBJ1-5, with D uncertain. Germline assignment: CDR1 MNHEY and CDR2 SMNVEV (reference sequence). With 0 bases removed from V and 5 bases from J, the gap between germline ends came to 14 bases. The CDR3 sequence is 16 residues long. This CDR3 reads CASSLSFVREDQPQHF. The CDR3 DNA sequence: TGTGCCAGCAGTTTATCCTTCGTGAGGGAGGATCAGCCCCAGCATTTT.